The 30 T cell receptor beta chains presented below share a single source sample, sequenced in a study of beta chain features in type 1 diabetes (dated by TCRdb to the late 2010s). The protocol used for the library was the immunoSEQ multiplex PCR assay. All of the isolated RNA was reverse transcribed with the High Capacity cDNA Reverse Transcription Kit, so expressed TCRB transcripts were sequenced. TCRdb holds this immuneACCESS table with in-frame rearrangements only. Some clones are missing; in checked studies, unresolved V genes explain under half, and the rest has no known cause. The sample table shows hundreds of thousands of clones, and 12% to 15% are seen once. The biggest ten clones account for approximately 7% of the sample. The sample comprised central memory CD4+ T cells from blood. The receptor set was obtained from a man under 40 in good health.

Only a few counts were recorded for this clone. The J gene is TRBJ1-1, the V gene TRBV12-5; D uncertain. The length of the CDR3 is 15 residues. Germline V gene lookup returns CDR1 LGHNT and CDR2 FRNRAP. Trimming shortened V by 1 base and J by 4 bases, and 13 bases separated the two germline ends. CDR3 region: CASGLGTSGFTEAFF. The CDR3 coding sequence is TGTGCTAGTGGTTTGGGTACGTCGGGGTTCACTGAAGCTTTCTTT.

The chain couples TRBV7-9 to TRBJ2-1; 7 bases are shared with TRBD2. Per germline, CDR1 SEHNR and CDR2 FQNEAQ (reference sequence). J gave up 0 bases and V 0 bases, and 5 bases lay outside the gene matches. The CDR3 extends over 17 amino acids. The CDR3 sequence: CASSLAGAGSSYNEQFF. Written as DNA, the CDR3 is TGTGCCAGCAGCTTAGCGGGAGCGGGAAGCTCCTACAATGAGCAGTTCTTC.

This chain links TRBV27 with TRBJ1-6; unclear D gene. CDR1 and CDR2 from the germline V gene are MNHEY and SMNVEV (reference sequence). The V gene lost 5 bases and the J gene lost 12 bases, with 11 bases spanning the gap. This CDR3 contains 12 residues. CDR3 DNA sequence: TGTGCCAGCAGTCCCCTATACGAACCCCTCCACTTT. Its translation is CASSPLYEPLHF.

This clone was counted between two and nine times. The gene calls are TRBV7-9 and TRBJ2-5; 12 bases map to TRBD1. Trimming removed 8 bases from V and 4 bases from J; junction bases left unmatched: 8. Germline V CDR1 and CDR2: SEHNR, FQNEAQ (reference sequence). This CDR3 has 15 residues. Here the CDR3 reads CASGRDRGPGETQYF. Here the CDR3 DNA reads TGTGCCAGCGGCCGGGACAGGGGGCCGGGAGAGACCCAGTACTTC.

V and J are TRBV6-5 and TRBJ2-1; no definite D call. Germline-derived CDR1 and CDR2 are MNHEY and SVGAGI. The length of the CDR3 is 15 residues. V lost 5 bases and J 0 bases, leaving 11 bases between the germline ends. The CDR3 nucleotides are TGTGCCAGCAGTGCCCCGGCTTACTCCTACAATGAGCAGTTCTTC. Its translation is CASSAPAYSYNEQFF.

Points on this clone: This sample also contains other DNA sequences that code for the same CDR3. This chain joins TRBV6-5 and TRBJ2-3; the D gene is possibly TRBD2 (7 bases). The CDR3 totals 15 residues. V lost 0 bases to trimming and J lost 4 bases, with 11 bases between them. Germline CDR1 and CDR2: MNHEY and SVGAGI. CDR3 amino acids: CASSYSGGPPDTQYF. The CDR3 nucleotides read TGTGCCAGCAGTTACTCGGGGGGGCCCCCAGATACGCAGTATTTT.

V usage is TRBV7-2 and J usage is TRBJ2-5, with D maybe TRBD2 (6 bases). Trimming removed 3 bases at V and 2 bases at J, with 13 bases between. The CDR3 is 15 residues long. CDR1 and CDR2 (germline): SGHTA, FQGNSA. The CDR3 nucleotides are TGTGCCAGCAGCTTCGGGACTCAACTTCAAGAGACCCAGTACTTC. This codes for CASSFGTQLQETQYF.

The CDR3 protein is CASRPAVNTGELFF. In DNA form, the CDR3 reads TGCGCCAGCAGGCCAGCGGTGAACACCGGGGAGCTGTTTTTT. This chain uses TRBV5-1 with TRBJ2-2, with a possible D match to TRBD2 (5 bases). Per germline, CDR1 SGHRS and CDR2 YFSETQ. CDR3 length: 14 residues. Trimming left V 5 bases short and J 1 base short, with 9 bases between.

The chain combines TRBV6-5 with TRBJ2-7; D is possibly TRBD1 (7 bases). The CDR3 consists of 15 residues. CDR1 MNHEY and CDR2 SVGAGI come from the germline V gene. Trimming removed 2 bases from V and 5 bases from J, with 16 bases in between. The CDR3 reads CASSYGHGRGDEQYV. The DNA for the CDR3 is TGTGCCAGCAGTTACGGACACGGCAGGGGGGACGAGCAGTACGTC.

This clone appeared a few times. The junction and the germline gene differ at one end; a read error may be behind it. CDR3 protein: CASSPTETQYF. In DNA, the CDR3 is TGCGCCAGCAGCCCTACGGAGACCCAGTACTTC. V and J are TRBV7-9 and TRBJ2-5; D gene unclear. Germline V gene lookup returns CDR1 SEHNR and CDR2 FQNEAQ (reference sequence). This CDR3 region has 11 residues.

The chain uses TRBV7-2 and TRBJ1-2, with a possible D match to TRBD1 (6 bases). The CDR3 spans 14 residues. V was clipped by 4 bases and J by 13 bases, with 22 bases between them. In germline, CDR1 is SGHTA, CDR2 FQGNSA. CDR3 nucleotides: TGTGCCAGCAGCTCCGGACAGCACCCTAAGGAGGGCACCTTC. Its translation is CASSSGQHPKEGTF.

This clone was picked up a small number of times. This rearrangement joins TRBV29-1 to TRBJ2-1; 9 bases are a match to TRBD1. This CDR3 comprises 12 residues. Germline CDR1 and CDR2: SQVTM and ANQGSEA. V gave up 8 bases and J gave up 4 bases; unmatched junction bases: 3. CDR3 sequence reads: CSSGTGYNEQFF. DNA of the CDR3: TGCAGCTCCGGGACAGGGTACAATGAGCAGTTCTTC.

In this sample, this clone turned up a few times. This chain links TRBV30 with TRBJ1-2; possible D gene TRBD1, 6 bases. Germline-derived CDR1 and CDR2 are GTSNPN and SVGIG (reference sequence). CDR3 length: 14 amino acids. V lost 7 bases, J lost 1 base, and 16 bases lay in between. Here the CDR3 DNA reads TGTGCCTCACTCCCGGGGGCGAGTAACTATGGCTACACCTTC. As protein: CASLPGASNYGYTF. The full variable domain, completed using reference TRBV30 and TRBJ1-2, is SQTIHQWPATLVQPVGSPLSLECTVEGTSNPNLYWYRQAAGRGLQLLFYSVGIGQISSEVPQNLSASRPQDRQFILSSKKLLLSDSGFYLCASLPGASNYGYTFGSGTRLTVV.

This clone has only one observation. The rearrangement joins TRBV15 to TRBJ2-4; 8 positions match TRBD2. There are 13 residues in the CDR3. Trimming cost V 1 base and J 7 bases; bases outside gene matches: 0. CDR1 is LNHNV and CDR2 is YYDKDF in the germline V gene (reference sequence). CDR3 sequence (DNA): TGTGCCACCAGCAGAGCGGGGGGGAACATTCAGTACTTC. Encoded protein: CATSRAGGNIQYF.

This clone was observed a few times. The chain couples TRBV7-9 to TRBJ1-4; D gene unclear. Germline V lookup: CDR1 SEHNR, CDR2 FQNEAQ (reference sequence). V was shortened by 2 bases and J by 7 bases, with 8 bases between the two germline ends. The CDR3 consists of 13 residues. The CDR3 DNA sequence: TGTGCCAGCAGCTTACAGCTAGCTGAAAAACTGTTTTTT. Protein product: CASSLQLAEKLFF. The whole variable domain, remainder taken from reference TRBV7-9 and TRBJ1-4, is DTGVSQNPRHKITKRGQNVTFRCDPISEHNRLYWYRQTLGQGPEFLTYFQNEAQLEKSRLLSDRFSAERPKGSFSTLEIQRTEQGDSAMYLCASSLQLAEKLFFGSGTQLSVL.

In this sample, this clone turned up many times. The gene calls are TRBV10-3 and TRBJ1-2, with D hard to call. The CDR3 runs 12 residues. Germline V gives CDR1 ENHRY, CDR2 SYGVKD. V lost 10 bases to trimming and J lost 7 bases, with 16 bases between them. This CDR3 reads CATLPLGGGYTF. The CDR3, as DNA: TGTGCCACCCTGCCGCTGGGAGGTGGCTACACCTTC.

This chain uses TRBV6-5 with TRBJ1-2, with 7 bases aligning to TRBD1. The CDR3 totals 14 residues. Germline assignment: CDR1 MNHEY and CDR2 SVGAGI. Trimming at V came to 6 bases and at J to 3 bases, leaving 7 bases not matched to a gene. CDR3 nucleotide sequence: TGTGCCAGCAGGCGACAGGGTTTAGACTATGGCTACACCTTC. Its protein is CASRRQGLDYGYTF.

This chain joins TRBV2 and TRBJ2-7; 11 nucleotides match TRBD2. The V gene's germline CDR1 is SNHLY and CDR2 FYNNEI. V shed 6 bases and J 2 bases; nucleotides not matched to a gene: 3. CDR3 size: 14 residues. CDR3 DNA: TGTGCCAGCAGAATAGCGGGGGGGCCCTACGAGCAGTACTTC. Translation gives CASRIAGGPYEQYF.

CDR3 protein: CASSFQRGEETQYF. CDR3 in DNA: TGCGCCAGCAGCTTTCAGCGCGGGGAAGAGACCCAGTACTTC. J is TRBJ2-5 and V is TRBV5-1; a possible D gene is TRBD2 (6 bases). The CDR3 has 14 residues. V lost 2 bases to trimming and J lost 3 bases, with 11 bases between them. Looked up from germline, CDR1 is SGHRS and CDR2 is YFSETQ. Full variable domain (missing parts from reference TRBV5-1 and TRBJ2-5): KAGVTQTPRYLIKTRGQQVTLSCSPISGHRSVSWYQQTPGQGLQFLFEYFSETQRNKGNFPGRFSGRQFSNSRSEMNVSTLELGDSALYLCASSFQRGEETQYFGPGTRLLVL.

This clone was detected only a few times. The J gene is TRBJ2-7, the V gene TRBV9, with 12 bases matching TRBD2. CDR3 size: 20 residues. V lost 0 bases and J lost 5; bases outside the gene matches: 18. The germline V gene has CDR1 SGDLS and CDR2 YYNGEE. CDR3 region: CASSVAKGPSGRDSCDEQYV. In nucleotides, the CDR3 is TGTGCCAGCAGCGTAGCTAAGGGTCCTAGCGGGAGGGATAGTTGCGACGAGCAGTACGTC.

The chain employs TRBV7-2 and TRBJ2-2, with TRBD1 matching over 8 bases. The CDR3 length is 16 residues. Per germline, CDR1 SGHTA and CDR2 FQGNSA. V was clipped by 2 bases and J by 6 bases; unmatched bases: 8. The CDR3 bases are TGTGCCAGCAGCTTATCTGGACAGGGACGTGCCGGGGAGCTGTTTTTT. Residues: CASSLSGQGRAGELFF.

The V call is TRBV5-1, the J call TRBJ2-2; the match to TRBD2 covers 9 bases. The germline V gene encodes CDR1 SGHRS and CDR2 YFSETQ. The CDR3 runs 17 residues. Unmatched junction bases numbered 10, after V lost 0 bases and J lost 7 bases. This chain's CDR3 is CASSLGTSDRGSGELFF. Written as DNA, the CDR3 is TGCGCCAGCAGCTTGGGGACTAGCGACCGGGGAAGCGGGGAGCTGTTTTTT.

This clone occurred many times. The chain has TRBV29-1 and TRBJ2-1, with 8 bases fitting TRBD2. With V trimmed by 8 bases and J by 2 bases, 8 bases remained unmatched. CDR3 length equals 14 residues. CDR1 SQVTM and CDR2 ANQGSEA come from the germline V gene. In DNA form, the CDR3 reads TGCAGCCTTTCGGGGGGGGTCACCTACAATGAGCAGTTCTTC. Translated: CSLSGGVTYNEQFF.

This clone was picked up a small number of times. This sequence joins TRBV9 and TRBJ2-5, with TRBD2 matching over 7 bases. J gave up 5 bases and V 1 base, and 11 bases lay outside the gene matches. The CDR3 runs 16 residues. The germline V gene encodes CDR1 SGDLS and CDR2 YYNGEE. The CDR3 DNA is TGTGCCAGCAGCGTACCCACAGGCGTCGGGGGGGAGACCCAGTACTTC. Protein sequence: CASSVPTGVGGETQYF.

This clone was counted a few times. This chain's CDR3 is CASSQADRFGGYTF. Written as DNA, the CDR3 is TGTGCCAGCAGCCAGGCAGACAGATTCGGAGGCTACACCTTC. The gene calls are TRBV4-2 and TRBJ1-2; maybe TRBD1 (5 bases). The V gene's germline CDR1 is LGHNA and CDR2 YNFKEQ. Deletions cut 3 bases from V and 8 bases from J, with 16 bases between. The CDR3 is 14 residues long.

The V and J genes are TRBV30 and TRBJ1-1; D possibly corresponds to TRBD1 (5 bases). The CDR3 length is 16 residues. Germline V gene lookup returns CDR1 GTSNPN and CDR2 SVGIG (reference sequence). The V and J ends lost 2 bases and 0 bases respectively, with 16 bases between them. CDR3 amino acids: CAWSTGEGKMNTEAFF. The CDR3 DNA follows: TGTGCCTGGAGTACCGGGGAGGGGAAAATGAACACTGAAGCTTTCTTT.

This clone turned up a few times. This chain connects TRBV4-3 to TRBJ2-3; D is perhaps TRBD2 (6 bases). Trimming cost V 5 bases and J 0 bases, with 18 bases left between them. The CDR3 has 17 amino acids. Germline V gene lookup returns CDR1 LGHNA and CDR2 YSLEER. CDR3 sequence (DNA): TGCGCCAGCAGCTTGACCTCGGGGGACCCTAGCACAGATACGCAGTATTTT. It is translated as CASSLTSGDPSTDTQYF.

Only a few counts were recorded for this clone. This chain uses TRBV4-3 with TRBJ2-5, with D tentatively TRBD2 (7 bases). The length of the CDR3 is 16 residues. CDR1 and CDR2 from the germline V gene are LGHNA and YSLEER. The V end lost 5 bases, the J end lost 2 bases, and 18 bases lay between the germline ends. CDR3 in DNA: TGCGCCAGCAGCGCCCCGGGGCGGGGGCCGCAAGAGACCCAGTACTTC. This translates into CASSAPGRGPQETQYF.

This clone turned up a few times. V and J are TRBV9 and TRBJ2-1, with TRBD2 identical over 12 bases. V was pared by 2 bases and J by 8 bases, with 11 bases of the junction left unmatched. The CDR3 contains 17 residues. The germline gives CDR1 SGDLS, CDR2 YYNGEE. DNA of the CDR3: TGTGCCAGCAGCGTCGGACTAGCGGGATTGAGGATGGATGAGCAGTTCTTC. It specifies CASSVGLAGLRMDEQFF.

This clone was observed a few times. The rearrangement links TRBV27 to TRBJ2-5; D might be TRBD2 (6 bases). Trimming removed 8 bases from V and 5 bases from J, with 15 bases in between. Per germline, CDR1 MNHEY and CDR2 SMNVEV (reference sequence). The CDR3 is 13 residues long. The CDR3 DNA reads as TGTGCCAGCGTACGACTAGTCGGCGAGACCCAGTACTTC. Translating gives CASVRLVGETQYF.